This TCR beta chain was sequenced in a study of cytomegalovirus exposure and HLA in healthy donors. Study information: Unique TCR beta sequences numbering about 100 million came from about 180 million T cells in an earlier analysis.

A remark on this clone: What it binds is not known.

The CDR3 consists of 16 residues. The germline CDR1 and CDR2 sequences are SGHRS and YFSETQ. The ends lost 1 base at V and 9 bases at J; junction bases unmatched: 8. Study conclusions and caveats: Roughly even sequencing depth across donors was the assumption behind the presence/absence analyses. The authors confirmed in vitro that a few CMV-associated chains were specific for CMV antigens.

Vbeta (60) and Jbeta (13) primers were used in the PCR. Data came from immunoSEQ multiplex PCR; TCRdb stores just in-frame clones and leaves some out. This sample carries approximately 140,000 clones, about 80% of them seen once, and the ten largest clones take approximately 2.3%. The sequence was obtained from a man aged 30 to 45 in good health and CMV-seronegative. The sample comprised PBMCs. The rearrangement joins TRBV5-1 to TRBJ2-1, with 12 bases that match TRBD1. The CDR3 reads CASSLSLGQGASEQFF. DNA of the CDR3: TGCGCCAGCAGCTTGTCTTTGGGACAGGGGGCCTCTGAGCAGTTCTTC.